The sequence of this TCR beta chain was determined in a study of control samples from healthy donors and cancer patients. Trimming cost V 1 base and J 5 bases, with 11 bases left between them. CDR3 length: 15 residues. Germline CDR1 LNHNV, CDR2 YYDKDF (reference sequence). Profiled with immunoSEQ multiplex PCR; TCRdb holds only in-frame clones, not every one. Of roughly 130,000 clones listed, 90% are singletons. The receptor's source is a man aged 18 to 30 in good health. The chain employs TRBV15 and TRBJ1-4; TRBD1 might be the D (6 bases). Material: blood. This CDR3 is CATSRGDRPNEKLFF. For the CDR3, the DNA is TGTGCCACCAGCAGAGGAGACAGGCCGAATGAAAAACTGTTTTTT.